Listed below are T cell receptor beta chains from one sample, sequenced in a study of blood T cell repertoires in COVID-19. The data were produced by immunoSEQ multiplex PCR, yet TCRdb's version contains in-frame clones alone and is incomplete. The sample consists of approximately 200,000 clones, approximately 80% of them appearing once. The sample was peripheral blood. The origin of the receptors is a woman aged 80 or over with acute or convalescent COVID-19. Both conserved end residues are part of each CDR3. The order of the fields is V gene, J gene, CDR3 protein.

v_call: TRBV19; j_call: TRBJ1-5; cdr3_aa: CASTSMGLGQGNQPQHF
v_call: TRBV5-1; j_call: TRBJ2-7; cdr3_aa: CASSLGQGKGEQYF
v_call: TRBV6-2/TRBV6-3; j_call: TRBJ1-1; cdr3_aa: CASSFGRGTKNTEAFF
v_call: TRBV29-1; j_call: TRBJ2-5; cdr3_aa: CSTLLSEGETQYF
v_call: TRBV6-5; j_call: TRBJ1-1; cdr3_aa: CASSLAGGNTEAFF
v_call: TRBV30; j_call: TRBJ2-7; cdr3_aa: CAGKSGGAYEQYF
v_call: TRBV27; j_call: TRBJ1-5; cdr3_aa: CASSFSGQGDQPQHF
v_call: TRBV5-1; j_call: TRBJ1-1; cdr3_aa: CASSLLGAYTEAFF
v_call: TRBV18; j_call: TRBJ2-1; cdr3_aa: CASSPPLAGDEQFF
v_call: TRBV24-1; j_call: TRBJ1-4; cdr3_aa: CATSDYGEKLFF
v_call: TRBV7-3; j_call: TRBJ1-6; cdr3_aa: CASSLFGSSYNSPLHF
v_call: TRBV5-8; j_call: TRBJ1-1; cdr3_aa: CASSPTARRGEAFF
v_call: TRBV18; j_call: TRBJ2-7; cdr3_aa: CASSRGTSGSGSYEQYF
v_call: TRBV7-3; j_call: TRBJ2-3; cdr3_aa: CASSPRLAGDGTDTQYF
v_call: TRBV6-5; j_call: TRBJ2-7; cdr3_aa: CASSYASAGRDYEQYF
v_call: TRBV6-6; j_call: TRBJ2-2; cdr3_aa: CASSPARGAGELFF
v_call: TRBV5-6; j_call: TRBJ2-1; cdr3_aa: CASSRRLAGGPSGGNEQFF
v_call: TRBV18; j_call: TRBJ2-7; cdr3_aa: CASSPQREQYF
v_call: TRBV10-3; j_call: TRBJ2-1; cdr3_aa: CAIRTSGSYNEQFF
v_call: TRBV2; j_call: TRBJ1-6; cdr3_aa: CASSEMFGGTGNSPLHF
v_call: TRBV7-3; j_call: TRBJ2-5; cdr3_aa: CASSLSGGRAETQYF
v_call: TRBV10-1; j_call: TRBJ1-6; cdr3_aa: CASSEQGASPLHF
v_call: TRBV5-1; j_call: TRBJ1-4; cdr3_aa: CASSLAARGDEKLFF
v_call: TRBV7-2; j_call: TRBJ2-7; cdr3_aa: CASSLPAGLYEQYF
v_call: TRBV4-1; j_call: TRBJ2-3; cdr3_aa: CASSIPGEDTQYF
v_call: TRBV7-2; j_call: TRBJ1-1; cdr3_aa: CASSELTRGGAFF
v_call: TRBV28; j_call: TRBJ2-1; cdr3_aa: CASSWGTSGFGSYNEQFF
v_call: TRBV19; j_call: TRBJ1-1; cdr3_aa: CASSTDRTDTEAFF
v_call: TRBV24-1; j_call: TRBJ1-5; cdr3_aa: CATSDYVDQPQHF
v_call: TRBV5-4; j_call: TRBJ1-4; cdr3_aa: CASSLDSLNEKLFF
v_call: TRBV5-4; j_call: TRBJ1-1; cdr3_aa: CASSLGAGEWTEAFF
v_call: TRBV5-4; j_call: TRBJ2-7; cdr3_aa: CASRRQGMTSYEQYF